Listed below are T cell receptor beta chains from one sample, sequenced in a study of Ad26.COV2.S vaccination and SARS-CoV-2 variants. Assay used: immunoSEQ multiplex PCR; TCRdb lists only in-frame clones, some missing. The sample lists some 420,000 clones; approximately 88% were seen once. Sample: peripheral blood, taken in a trial of Ad26.COV2.S vaccine versus placebo. These receptors all stem from a person aged 18-65 years who received the Ad26.COV2.S COVID-19 vaccine or a placebo. Each CDR3 is given with its conserved first and last residue. Each record gives: J gene, V gene, D gene, CDR3 DNA, CDR3 protein. The D gene is left open where the match is weak.

J gene: TRBJ2-7; V gene: TRBV6-1; D gene: .; CDR3 DNA: TGTGCCAGCAGTGAACTCCCCGGGAGCTACGAGCAGTACTTC; CDR3 protein: CASSELPGSYEQYF
J gene: TRBJ2-7; V gene: TRBV4-1; D gene: .; CDR3 DNA: TGCGCCAGCAGCCTACAGGTTACCTACGAGCAGTACTTC; CDR3 protein: CASSLQVTYEQYF
J gene: TRBJ1-2; V gene: TRBV29-1; D gene: TRBD1; CDR3 DNA: TGCAGCGTTGAGTGGGACAGGGCTAACTATGGCTACACCTTC; CDR3 protein: CSVEWDRANYGYTF
J gene: TRBJ1-1; V gene: TRBV4-1; D gene: .; CDR3 DNA: TGCGCCAGCAGCCAAGAAGGTACCAGGCGGGCGGAGGCTTTCTTT; CDR3 protein: CASSQEGTRRAEAFF
J gene: TRBJ2-7; V gene: TRBV4-1; D gene: .; CDR3 DNA: TGCGCCAGCAGCCAAGTGAACAGGGGGGGCTACGAGCAGTACTTC; CDR3 protein: CASSQVNRGGYEQYF
J gene: TRBJ2-7; V gene: TRBV30; D gene: TRBD1; CDR3 DNA: TGTGCCTGGAGTTGGGACAGAACCTACGAGCAGTACTTC; CDR3 protein: CAWSWDRTYEQYF
J gene: TRBJ2-1; V gene: TRBV25-1; D gene: .; CDR3 DNA: TGTGCCAGCAGAAGGGAAAATGAGCAGTTCTTC; CDR3 protein: CASRRENEQFF
J gene: TRBJ2-7; V gene: TRBV27; D gene: .; CDR3 DNA: TGTGCCAGCAGTTTTGGTACAGGGTCCGAGCAGTACTTC; CDR3 protein: CASSFGTGSEQYF
J gene: TRBJ2-5; V gene: TRBV7-8; D gene: .; CDR3 DNA: TGTGCCAGCAGCTCTAGTCAGGGGCTCGGGCAGACCCAGTACTTC; CDR3 protein: CASSSSQGLGQTQYF
J gene: TRBJ1-1; V gene: TRBV10-3; D gene: .; CDR3 DNA: TGTGCCATCAGTGGGGAAGGGAGGGTGAACACTGAAGCTTTCTTT; CDR3 protein: CAISGEGRVNTEAFF
J gene: TRBJ1-2; V gene: TRBV12-3/TRBV12-4; D gene: TRBD1; CDR3 DNA: TGTGCCAGCAGTTGGACAGGTCCTCATGGCTACACCTTC; CDR3 protein: CASSWTGPHGYTF
J gene: TRBJ2-1; V gene: TRBV29-1; D gene: .; CDR3 DNA: TGCAGCACCCCCGGCAGCGCAGGTCTCAATGAGCAGTTCTTC; CDR3 protein: CSTPGSAGLNEQFF
J gene: TRBJ1-5; V gene: TRBV28; D gene: .; CDR3 DNA: TGTGCCAGCAGTCAACCAGACCGGCACACATATCAGCCCCAGCATTTT; CDR3 protein: CASSQPDRHTYQPQHF
J gene: TRBJ2-1; V gene: TRBV5-1; D gene: .; CDR3 DNA: TGCGCCAGCAGCGTATCCTGGGTAGCCCTTGACTCCTACAATGAGCAGTTCTTC; CDR3 protein: CASSVSWVALDSYNEQFF
J gene: TRBJ1-6; V gene: TRBV4-1; D gene: .; CDR3 DNA: TGCGCCAGCAGCCAAGGGCCAGGTAATTCACCCCTCCACTTT; CDR3 protein: CASSQGPGNSPLHF
J gene: TRBJ2-7; V gene: TRBV19; D gene: TRBD1; CDR3 DNA: TGTGCCAGTAGTATGACAGGGAGCTCCTACGAGCAGTACTTC; CDR3 protein: CASSMTGSSYEQYF